The clone carrying this TCR beta chain was detected ten times or more. Antigen unknown. This entry is derived from a study of response to subunit inactivated influenza vaccine. The V gene's germline CDR1 is SGHKS and CDR2 YYEKEE (reference sequence). CDR3 length equals 14 residues. V lost 4 bases, J lost 6 bases, and 14 bases lay in between. Findings and limits, study-wide: Authors suggested each seasonal influenza vaccination recruits few new T cells.

TCRdb reanalysed the RT-PCR reads using MiXCR and keeps one entry per CDR3 protein. The table includes hundreds of thousands of distinct CDR3 sequences, approximately 15% detected once. The sample was PBMCs from blood, taken around 15 days before vaccination. The gene calls are TRBV5-5 and TRBJ2-1; D not certain. This TCR derives from a man aged 50 or older who received an inactivated influenza vaccine. CDR3 nucleotide sequence: TGTGCCAGCAGCCGGCCCCCCTCAGCCAATGAGCAGTTCTTC. Translation gives CASSRPPSANEQFF.